This TCR beta chain stems from a study of response to subunit inactivated influenza vaccine. Findings and caveats of the study: Only a handful of new T cells, the authors suggested, are recruited with each seasonal influenza vaccination.

The CDR3 has 15 residues. CDR1 is SGHTA, CDR2 FQGNSA, per germline. The trim removed 6 bases at V and 0 bases at J, leaving 5 bases unmatched. This clonotype occurred many times. What it binds is not known. TCRdb recomputed calls from the RT-PCR reads with MiXCR, one row per CDR3 protein. Of more than 450,000 distinct CDR3 sequences in the sample, around 8% were seen once. The receptor's source is a man aged 45-69 years who received an inactivated influenza vaccine. The sequences come from PBMCs from blood, collected around 25 months after vaccination. The V and J genes are TRBV7-2 and TRBJ1-3; 7 bases are a match to TRBD1. CDR3 in amino acids: CASSPDRASGNTIYF. The CDR3 nucleotides are TGTGCCAGCAGTCCTGACAGGGCCTCTGGAAACACCATATATTTT.